The 9 T cell receptor beta chains presented below share a single source sample, sequenced in a study of CD8 T cells in ankylosing spondylitis. TCRdb re-derived calls from the 5' RACE reads in MiXCR, one entry per CDR3 protein. The sample lists approximately 25,000 distinct CDR3 sequences, approximately 8% occurring once. The sample consisted of blood. Receptors were obtained from a male donor with ankylosing spondylitis or in good health (not recorded which).

This clonotype counts as medium-sized. The chain uses TRBV5-1 and TRBJ2-1; D gene unclear. The CDR3 sequence is 13 residues long. Trimming stripped 2 bases from V and 0 bases from J, with 3 bases between. Germline CDR1 reads SGHRS; CDR2 reads YFSETQ. The CDR3 bases are TGCGCCAGCAGCTTCCTCTCCTACAATGAGCAGTTCTTC. This encodes CASSFLSYNEQFF.

This clonotype has a handful of counts. The chain has TRBV7-9 and TRBJ1-4, with TRBD1 as a possible D gene (5 bases). V lost 2 bases, J lost 8 bases, and 12 bases lay in between. CDR3 length: 14 amino acids. Germline V CDR1 and CDR2: SEHNR, FQNEAQ (reference sequence). CDR3: CASSLQGIWEKLFF. CDR3 nucleotides: TGTGCCAGCAGCTTACAGGGTATTTGGGAAAAACTGTTTTTT.

This clonotype showed up just a few times. The rearrangement links TRBV28 to TRBJ2-5; the D is unclear. The CDR3 contains 16 residues. Per germline, CDR1 MDHEN and CDR2 SYDVKM. V lost 6 bases, J lost 2 bases, and 19 bases lay in between. CDR3 bases: TGTGCCAGCAGCCCAAGGGTGGGCGTCTTACAAGAGACCCAGTACTTC. It yields the protein CASSPRVGVLQETQYF.

There are many counts of this clonotype. The chain employs TRBV5-1 and TRBJ1-1; no firm D call. The V gene's germline CDR1 is SGHRS and CDR2 YFSETQ. The CDR3 runs to 14 residues. Trimming left V 4 bases short and J 1 base short, with 11 bases between. This CDR3 is CASSPDGQNTEAFF. The CDR3 DNA sequence: TGCGCCAGCAGCCCCGATGGCCAGAACACTGAAGCTTTCTTT.

This clonotype occurred a few times. The chain joins TRBV7-3 to TRBJ1-1; weak D call: TRBD1 (5 bases). This CDR3 region has 15 residues. Trimming shortened V by 4 bases and J by 4 bases, and 16 bases separated the two germline ends. Per germline, CDR1 SGHTA and CDR2 FQGTGA. CDR3 nucleotides: TGTGCCAGCAGCTCAGCCGGGGGGGATGGCACTGAAGCTTTCTTT. It translates to CASSSAGGDGTEAFF.

A few counts support this clonotype. The rearrangement uses TRBV10-3 and TRBJ2-2; the D gene could be TRBD1 or TRBD2 (6 bases each). With 5 bases removed from V and 5 bases from J, the gap between germline ends came to 18 bases. Germline CDR1 ENHRY, CDR2 SYGVKD. The length of the CDR3 is 16 residues. The CDR3 DNA reads TGTGCCATCAGTAACCGGGACCTAGGGGGGACCGGGGAGCTGTTTTTT. It encodes CAISNRDLGGTGELFF.

The V and J genes are TRBV12-3 or TRBV12-4 and TRBJ2-1, with a weak D call TRBD2 (5 bases). V was pared by 10 bases and J by 7 bases, with 17 bases between. This CDR3 comprises 13 residues. The CDR3 loop is CATTRWKVNEQFF. The CDR3 nucleotides are TGTGCCACAACTAGGTGGAAGGTAAATGAGCAGTTCTTC.

This rearrangement joins TRBV3-1 to TRBJ2-3; D is perhaps TRBD2 (6 bases). CDR3 length: 16 residues. V was clipped by 4 bases and J by 5 bases, with 19 bases between them. CDR1 is LGHDT and CDR2 is YNNKEL in the germline V gene (reference sequence). This CDR3 is CASSRGTPGSGDTQYF. For the CDR3, the DNA is TGTGCCAGCAGCCGGGGGACTCCCGGTAGTGGAGATACGCAGTATTTT.

The chain recombines TRBV28 with TRBJ2-3; 9 bases are shared with TRBD1. The CDR3 sequence is 15 residues long. CDR1 MDHEN and CDR2 SYDVKM come from the germline V gene. The J segment lost 2 bases and the V segment lost 6 bases, leaving 6 bases of the junction unmatched. The CDR3 region is CASSPGTGNTDTQYF. The CDR3 DNA sequence: TGTGCCAGCAGCCCGGGGACAGGGAACACAGATACGCAGTATTTT. Full variable domain (remainder filled in from reference TRBV28 and TRBJ2-3): DVKVTQSSRYLVKRTGEKVFLECVQDMDHENMFWYRQDPGLGLRLIYFSYDVKMKEKGDIPEGYSVSREKKERFSLILESASTNQTSMYLCASSPGTGNTDTQYFGPGTRLTVL.